This is a list of T cell receptor beta chains from one sample in a study of shared clonotypes between healthy human individuals. Generated by immunoSEQ multiplex PCR, the TCRdb table keeps only in-frame clones and is missing some. The sample includes some 500,000 clones, more than 95% of them seen just once. Sequences were obtained from naive CD4+ T cells sorted from blood. The source of these receptors is a woman between 25 and 40 years old in good health. The CDR3 runs from the conserved cysteine through the conserved F or W. Each record gives: J gene, V gene, D gene, clone size, CDR3 length, CDR3 DNA, CDR3 protein. A D gene is named only where the DNA matches it firmly. For some rows the clone size is stated as once, few or many, or as a class when expanded; others skip it.

>TRBJ1-5|TRBV2|-|-|12
TGTGCCAGCAGAAGGGCAAATCAGCCCCAGCATTTT
CASRRANQPQHF
>TRBJ2-5|TRBV5-8|-|-|14
TGTGCCAGCAGCCGGGCGGGGGCGGCGGAGACCCAGTACTTC
CASSRAGAAETQYF
>TRBJ2-7|TRBV5-1|-|once|16
TGCGCCAGCAGCAAGGATTATAGCGGAGCAGCCTACGAGCAGTACTTC
CASSKDYSGAAYEQYF
>TRBJ1-3|TRBV2|-|-|15
TGTGCCAGCAGGATGGGGGCCCTCTCTGGAAACACCATATATTTT
CASRMGALSGNTIYF
>TRBJ2-1|TRBV7-6|-|-|14
TGTGCCAGCAGCACCACAAGGGGTCGGAATGAGCAGTTCTTC
CASSTTRGRNEQFF
>TRBJ1-2|TRBV6-6|-|-|13
TGTGCCAGCAGTTACCAGGGGAACGGTGGCTACACCTTC
CASSYQGNGGYTF
>TRBJ2-7|TRBV9|TRBD1|-|14
TGTGCCAGCAGCCTAGGACAGGGTTCCTACGAGCAGTACTTC
CASSLGQGSYEQYF
>TRBJ1-5|TRBV10-2|-|-|13
TGCGCCAGCAGTGAAATGGTCCCGGGGCCCCAGCATTTT
CASSEMVPGPQHF
>TRBJ2-5|TRBV7-6|-|-|13
TGTGCCAGCAGCACTCTAAACCAAGAGACCCAGTACTTC
CASSTLNQETQYF
>TRBJ1-3|TRBV28|-|once|15
TGTGCCAGCACCCCGACAGGCGCATCTGGAAACACCATATATTTT
CASTPTGASGNTIYF
>TRBJ2-1|TRBV4-1|-|-|15
TGCGCCAGCAGCTTTAGCGGACTCTCCTACAATGAGCAGTTCTTC
CASSFSGLSYNEQFF
>TRBJ2-2|TRBV5-1|-|-|12
TGCGCCAGCAGCTTCCTCACCGGGGAGCTGTTTTTT
CASSFLTGELFF
>TRBJ2-7|TRBV10-1|-|-|13
TGCGCCAGCAGTCCAGGACTCCCCTACGAGCAGTACTTC
CASSPGLPYEQYF
>TRBJ2-7|TRBV2|-|-|12
TGTGCCAGCAGCCTGGACCTCTACGAGCAGTACTTC
CASSLDLYEQYF
>TRBJ2-5|TRBV18|-|-|17
TGTGCCAGCTCACCAATCTTTGACGGTCCGATGCAAGAGACCCAGTACTTC
CASSPIFDGPMQETQYF
>TRBJ2-2|TRBV5-6|-|-|16
TGTGCCAGCAGCTTGGATCGCGGGGTAAACACCGGGGAGCTGTTTTTT
CASSLDRGVNTGELFF
>TRBJ1-1|TRBV28|TRBD1|-|14
TGTGCCAGCAGCCCTCTCGGACAGGGGGCTCGAACTTTCTTT
CASSPLGQGARTFF
>TRBJ1-5|TRBV18|-|-|14
TGTGCCAGCTCACCAGGCAGTCGAATCCAGCCCCAGCATTTT
CASSPGSRIQPQHF
>TRBJ2-1|TRBV28|TRBD2|-|16
TGTGCCAGCAGTTTAGCTTCACTAGCGGCTTACAATGAGCAGTTCTTC
CASSLASLAAYNEQFF
>TRBJ2-1|TRBV11-3|-|-|11
TGTGCCAGCAGTGAGGCGAATGAGCAGTTCTTC
CASSEANEQFF
>TRBJ1-1|TRBV4-1|-|-|15
TGCGCCAGCAGCCAAGAAGTCGGAATGAACACTGAAGCTTTCTTT
CASSQEVGMNTEAFF
>TRBJ2-1|TRBV16|-|-|11
TGTGCCAGCAGCCCCCACAATGAGCAGTTCTTC
CASSPHNEQFF
>TRBJ2-2|TRBV4-1|-|-|18
TGCGCCAGCAGCCAAGATCAAACTTCTAGTACGAACACCGGGGAGCTGTTTTTT
CASSQDQTSSTNTGELFF
>TRBJ2-6|TRBV11-2|-|-|18
TGTGCCAGCAGCCCCGGGAGGTTGGGGGCTAGAGGGGCCAACGTCCTGACTTTC
CASSPGRLGARGANVLTF
>TRBJ2-1|TRBV10-3|-|-|17
TGTGCCATCAGTGAGTCATCGAGCCGGACGGCTTTCAATGAGCAGTTCTTC
CAISESSSRTAFNEQFF
>TRBJ1-1|TRBV5-1|-|once|12
TGCGCCAGCTCCCAGGGGAGCACTGAAGCTTTCTTT
CASSQGSTEAFF
>TRBJ2-1|TRBV27|TRBD2|-|17
TGTGCCAGCATTTCGCGTAGCGGGAGGTATTCCTACAATGAGCAGTTCTTC
CASISRSGRYSYNEQFF
>TRBJ2-5|TRBV5-1|TRBD1|-|14
TGCGCCAGCAGCTTGCAGACAGGGGAAGAGACCCAGTACTTC
CASSLQTGEETQYF
>TRBJ2-5|TRBV5-1|-|-|15
TGCGCCAGCAGCTTGTATCAGCGTGGACAAGAGACCCAGTACTTC
CASSLYQRGQETQYF